The next 17 T cell receptor beta chains were all read from a single sample in a study of T cells in Graves' hyperthyroidism and ophthalmopathy. Amplified TCR beta CDR3 regions came from RNA transcripts. Carried out on the TCR CDR3, a first-round RT-PCR used the HTBI primer set. TCRdb reanalysed the multiplex PCR reads using MiXCR and keeps one entry per CDR3 protein. This sample has a few hundred thousand distinct CDR3 sequences, with around a quarter found just once. Sequencing used blood. Receptors were obtained from a man over 45 with Graves' hyperthyroidism.

This clonotype was seen more than once but under ten times. The chain combines TRBV19 with TRBJ2-5; TRBD1 might be the D (6 bases). Germline assignment: CDR1 LNHDA and CDR2 SQIVND (reference sequence). Trimming left V 5 bases short and J 2 bases short, with 12 bases between. The CDR3 is 14 amino acids. CDR3: CASSVGQTQETQYF. The DNA for the CDR3 is TGTGCCAGTAGTGTCGGACAGACACAAGAGACCCAGTACTTC.

The chain is built from TRBV3-1 and TRBJ1-6, with 7 nucleotides matching TRBD1. The CDR3 spans 14 residues. Trimming at V came to 4 bases and at J to 8 bases, leaving 5 bases not matched to a gene. Germline loops: CDR1 LGHDT, CDR2 YNNKEL (reference sequence). The CDR3 spells CASSLDRADSPLHF. The CDR3 DNA is TGTGCCAGCAGCCTAGACAGGGCGGATTCACCCCTCCACTTT. Drawing the rest from reference TRBV3-1 and TRBJ1-6, the complete variable domain is DTAVSQTPKYLVTQMGNDKSIKCEQNLGHDTMYWYKQDSKKFLKIMFSYNNKELIINETVPNRFSPKSPDKAHLNLHINSLELGDSAVYFCASSLDRADSPLHFGNGTRLTVT.

The chain combines TRBV20-1 with TRBJ2-2, with D tentatively TRBD1 (6 bases). This CDR3 is built from 13 residues. The V and J ends lost 6 bases and 7 bases respectively, with 15 bases between them. Germline V gene lookup returns CDR1 DFQATT and CDR2 SNEGSKA (reference sequence). The CDR3: CSANTGQVGELFF. In nucleotides, the CDR3 is TGCAGTGCCAACACAGGGCAGGTCGGGGAGCTGTTTTTT.

This clonotype was counted a few times. J is TRBJ1-3 and V is TRBV11-2, with 9 bases fitting TRBD1. Unmatched junction bases numbered 4, after V lost 5 bases and J lost 2 bases. Germline-derived CDR1 and CDR2 are SGHAT and FQNNGV. The CDR3 totals 15 residues. This chain's CDR3 is CASSKRTGAGNTIYF. CDR3 in DNA: TGTGCCAGCAGCAAACGGACAGGGGCTGGAAACACCATATATTTT.

The chain carries TRBV15 and TRBJ1-6; tentative D call: TRBD1 (5 bases). The CDR3 is 16 residues long. V was clipped by 0 bases and J by 5 bases, with 11 bases between them. Germline loops: CDR1 LNHNV, CDR2 YYDKDF (reference sequence). The CDR3 spells CATSRDRVRDNSPLHF. The CDR3 DNA reads as TGTGCCACCAGCAGAGACAGGGTGAGGGATAATTCACCCCTCCACTTT.

This chain uses TRBV19 with TRBJ1-2, with 7 bases matching TRBD1. With V trimmed by 5 bases and J by 5 bases, 11 bases remained unmatched. CDR3 length: 15 residues. Germline CDR1 and CDR2: LNHDA and SQIVND (reference sequence). Here the CDR3 DNA reads TGTGCCAGTAGTCCGCCGCACAGGGGAACGTATGGCTACACCTTC. Translation gives CASSPPHRGTYGYTF.

The chain recombines TRBV27 with TRBJ1-1, with D maybe TRBD1 (6 bases). The germline CDR1 and CDR2 sequences are MNHEY and SMNVEV (reference sequence). Trimming took 6 bases from V and 7 from J, leaving 12 bases between them. The CDR3 sequence is 12 residues long. The CDR3 sequence is CASSFLRGEAFF. The CDR3 DNA reads TGTGCCAGCAGCTTTCTCAGGGGTGAAGCTTTCTTT.

This clonotype occurred many times. The chain employs TRBV7-9 and TRBJ2-5; 9 bases agree with TRBD1. V trimming: 6 bases; J trimming: 3 bases; junction bases outside the gene matches: 8. Germline V gene data show CDR1 as SEHNR and CDR2 as FQNEAQ (reference sequence). The CDR3 consists of 15 residues. The CDR3 spells CASSPDRGSEETQYF. The DNA for the CDR3 is TGTGCCAGCAGTCCCGACAGGGGGTCCGAAGAGACCCAGTACTTC. The full variable domain, its missing parts supplied by reference TRBV7-9 and TRBJ2-5, is DTGVSQNPRHKITKRGQNVTFRCDPISEHNRLYWYRQTLGQGPEFLTYFQNEAQLEKSRLLSDRFSAERPKGSFSTLEIQRTEQGDSAMYLCASSPDRGSEETQYFGPGTRLLVL.

The CDR3, as DNA: TGCGCCAGCACGCTAGACATTCGCCTGGGCTACACCTTC. Its translation is CASTLDIRLGYTF. V usage is TRBV5-1 and J usage is TRBJ1-2; D is unclear. The CDR3 is 13 amino acids. V shed 6 bases and J shed 8 bases, with 17 bases lying between them. CDR1 SGHRS and CDR2 YFSETQ come from the germline V gene.

The DNA of the CDR3 is TGTGCCACCAGCAGAGGCAGGGCAGGGGCGCGTCTTTGGGACTCCTACGAGCAGTACTTC. It encodes CATSRGRAGARLWDSYEQYF. The chain links TRBV15 to TRBJ2-7; the D gene is possibly TRBD1 (6 bases). In germline, CDR1 is LNHNV, CDR2 YYDKDF (reference sequence). This CDR3 is 20 amino acids long. The V end lost 1 base, the J end lost 0 bases, and 25 bases lay between the germline ends.

This clonotype came up a few times. This chain connects TRBV12-3 or TRBV12-4 to TRBJ1-5; D not resolved. Between the trimmed V and J ends, which lost 5 bases and 5 bases, there was a span of 13 bases. The CDR3 consists of 14 residues. CDR3 nucleotide sequence: TGTGCCAGCAGTCCGATCGTCTGGGATCAGCCCCAGCATTTT. Translation: CASSPIVWDQPQHF.

Only a few counts were recorded for this clonotype. The chain carries TRBV7-9 and TRBJ2-3, with 9 bases that match TRBD1. Germline trimming cut 3 bases from V and 2 bases from J; bases unmatched to any gene: 12. CDR1 and CDR2 (germline): SEHNR, FQNEAQ (reference sequence). The CDR3 extends over 18 amino acids. The CDR3 DNA sequence: TGTGCCAGCAGCTTTAGCGGCTGGGACAGGGAACTCACAGATACGCAGTATTTT. This gives the protein CASSFSGWDRELTDTQYF. Based on the CDR3 plus reference TRBV7-9 and TRBJ2-3, the full variable domain is DTGVSQNPRHKITKRGQNVTFRCDPISEHNRLYWYRQTLGQGPEFLTYFQNEAQLEKSRLLSDRFSAERPKGSFSTLEIQRTEQGDSAMYLCASSFSGWDRELTDTQYFGPGTRLTVL.

This clonotype was observed many times. J is TRBJ1-6 and V is TRBV7-2; D not resolved. The germline V and J ends were trimmed by 5 bases and 6 bases, with 8 bases remaining between them. The CDR3 is 13 amino acids. CDR1 and CDR2 from the germline V gene are SGHTA and FQGNSA. DNA of the CDR3: TGTGCCAGCAGCGGGCAGACTAATTCACCCCTCCACTTT. Residues: CASSGQTNSPLHF.

This chain links TRBV9 with TRBJ2-6; D unresolved. Trimming left V 1 base short and J 2 bases short, with 10 bases between. The CDR3 runs 16 residues. Germline V gene data show CDR1 as SGDLS and CDR2 as YYNGEE. The CDR3 DNA is TGTGCCAGCAGCGTAAACCCCCGACCTGGGGCCAACGTCCTGACTTTC. This encodes CASSVNPRPGANVLTF.

This clonotype was counted a few times. The chain is built from TRBV3-1 and TRBJ2-3, with D tentatively TRBD2 (6 bases). The V and J ends lost 1 base and 0 bases respectively, with 14 bases between them. CDR3 size: 17 residues. Germline lookup yields CDR1 LGHDT and CDR2 YNNKEL (reference sequence). The CDR3 is CASSQVGGPTSTDTQYF. The CDR3, as DNA: TGTGCCAGCAGCCAAGTGGGAGGCCCGACCAGCACAGATACGCAGTATTTT.

This clonotype appeared many times. The chain has TRBV2 and TRBJ1-2; no firm D call. The CDR3 extends over 9 amino acids. Trimming took off 6 bases at V and 6 bases at J, with 2 bases between the two ends. Germline V lookup: CDR1 SNHLY, CDR2 FYNNEI. In nucleotides, the CDR3 is TGTGCCAGCAGGGATGGCTACACCTTC. Translating gives CASRDGYTF.

This clonotype was found a few times. The chain couples TRBV19 to TRBJ2-7, with 7 bases identical to TRBD2. V lost 2 bases, J lost 4 bases, and 8 bases stayed unmatched. Germline assignment: CDR1 LNHDA and CDR2 SQIVND (reference sequence). The CDR3 spans 15 residues. The CDR3 DNA reads TGTGCCAGTAGTATACAGGCTAGCGGCAGATACGAGCAGTACTTC. Encoded protein: CASSIQASGRYEQYF.